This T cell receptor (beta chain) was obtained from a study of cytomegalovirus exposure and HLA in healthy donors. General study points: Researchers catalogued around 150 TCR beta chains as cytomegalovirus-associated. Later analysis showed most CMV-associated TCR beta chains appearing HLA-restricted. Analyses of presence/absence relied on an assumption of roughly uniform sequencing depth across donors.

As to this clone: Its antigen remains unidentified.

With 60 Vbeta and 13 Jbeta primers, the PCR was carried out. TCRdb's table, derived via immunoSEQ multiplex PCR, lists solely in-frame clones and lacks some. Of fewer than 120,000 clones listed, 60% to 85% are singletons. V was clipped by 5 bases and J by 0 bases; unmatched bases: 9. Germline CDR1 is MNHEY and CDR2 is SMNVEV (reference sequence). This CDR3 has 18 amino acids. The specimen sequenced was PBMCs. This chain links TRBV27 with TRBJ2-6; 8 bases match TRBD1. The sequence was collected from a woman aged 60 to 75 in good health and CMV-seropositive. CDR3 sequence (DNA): TGTGCCAGCAGTACCTACAGGGGGAGTATCTCTGGGGCCAACGTCCTGACTTTC. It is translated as CASSTYRGSISGANVLTF.